This TCR beta chain was captured by sequencing in a study of cytomegalovirus exposure and HLA in healthy donors. Study-level results: Among the sequence variants, a highly shared cluster was likely an artifact of sequencing.

In this sample, this clone turned up a few times. What it binds is not known. PCR used 60 Vbeta primers and 13 Jbeta primers. In the original analysis: Some 11 million of the roughly 80 million unique TCR beta chains counted in a later analysis were shared. This table comes from immunoSEQ multiplex PCR, and its TCRdb copy is limited to in-frame clones, with some not included. V, J and clone size derive from that table, while D and trimming were established from the DNA sequence. The sample consists of approximately 120,000 clones, more than 75% of them appearing once. The donors (healthy individuals) were bone marrow donors. V gave up 1 base and J gave up 0 bases; unmatched junction bases: 5. There are 17 residues in the CDR3. The germline V gene has CDR1 LGHNA and CDR2 YNFKEQ.

Material: PBMCs. The chain employs TRBV4-2 and TRBJ2-1, with TRBD1 matching over 8 bases. The TCR sequence derives from a man aged 40-50 years in good health and CMV-seronegative. CDR3: CASSQVGQGASYNEQFF. The CDR3 nucleotides read TGTGCCAGCAGCCAAGTCGGTCAGGGGGCCTCCTACAATGAGCAGTTCTTC.